The 8 T cell receptor beta chains below were found in one sample sequenced in a study of beta chain features in type 1 diabetes. Since all of the isolated RNA was reverse transcribed, expressed TCRB transcripts were what got sequenced. Using immunoSEQ multiplex PCR, the repertoire was profiled, and TCRdb retains in-frame clones only, with some absent. The repertoire includes 600,000 to 650,000 clones, 15% of them detected once, and more than 0.08% sits in the top ten. The sequenced sample was naive CD4+ T cells from blood. The source of these receptors is a man younger than 35 in good health.

This clone was seen more than once but under ten times. DNA of the CDR3: TGTGCCAGCAGCTTCGAAGGCCATGGAGTCAATGAGCAGTTCTTC. It is translated as CASSFEGHGVNEQFF. The genes are TRBV7-3 and TRBJ2-1; D is unresolved. The germline V and J ends were trimmed by 3 bases and 6 bases, with 15 bases remaining between them. The CDR3 runs to 15 residues. CDR1 is SGHTA, CDR2 FQGTGA, per germline.

The rearrangement uses TRBV5-1 and TRBJ2-6; D unclear. V lost 4 bases and J 0 bases, leaving 5 bases between the germline ends. From germline, CDR1 is SGHRS and CDR2 YFSETQ. The CDR3 sequence is 14 residues long. The CDR3 DNA is TGCGCCAGCAGCCAGAGCTCTGGGGCCAACGTCCTGACTTTC. It codes for CASSQSSGANVLTF.

This clone was counted between two and nine times. The chain is built from TRBV4-2 and TRBJ2-4; 7 nucleotides align to TRBD1. V lost 5 bases, J lost 1 base, and 17 bases stayed unmatched. The CDR3 has 19 amino acids. The germline CDR1 and CDR2 sequences are LGHNA and YNFKEQ. The CDR3 region is CASSSDRGGAATAKNIQYF. CDR3 bases: TGTGCCAGCAGCTCAGACCGAGGGGGCGCGGCGACTGCCAAAAACATTCAGTACTTC.

This clone has only a few counts. The V call is TRBV27, the J call TRBJ2-3, with 8 bases that match TRBD1. J lost 7 bases, V lost 5 bases, and 5 bases had no gene match. Germline lookup yields CDR1 MNHEY and CDR2 SMNVEV (reference sequence). This CDR3 is 13 amino acids long. CDR3 coding DNA: TGTGCCAGCAGTGCTCAGGGGGCGAATACGCAGTATTTT. It is translated as CASSAQGANTQYF.

This clone has more than one count but fewer than ten. The chain joins TRBV7-3 to TRBJ1-2, with 7 bases that match TRBD1. V gave up 2 bases and J gave up 2 bases; unmatched junction bases: 5. This CDR3 comprises 15 residues. Germline V lookup: CDR1 SGHTA, CDR2 FQGTGA. CDR3 nucleotides: TGTGCCAGCAGCTTACGAACAGGGGCCAACTATGGCTACACCTTC. Amino acid sequence: CASSLRTGANYGYTF.

The chain links TRBV14 to TRBJ2-5; 7 bases line up with TRBD1. This CDR3 comprises 16 residues. V was pared by 0 bases and J by 5 bases, with 9 bases of the junction left unmatched. CDR1 is SGHDN and CDR2 is FVKESK in the germline V gene. The CDR3 region is CASSQDRTGFSETQYF. The CDR3 DNA reads as TGTGCCAGCAGCCAAGATCGGACAGGCTTCAGCGAGACCCAGTACTTC.

This clone was counted a few times. This chain joins TRBV5-7 and TRBJ2-7; D is ambiguous. TRBV5-7 is placed among ORFs of uncertain function. The V and J ends lost 1 base and 3 bases respectively, with 14 bases between them. This CDR3 contains 15 residues. CDR3 in amino acids: CASSLRSGLDYEQYF. CDR3 nucleotide sequence: TGTGCCAGCAGCTTGAGGAGTGGCCTAGACTACGAGCAGTACTTC.

The chain couples TRBV27 to TRBJ2-7; TRBD2 might be the D (5 bases). Trimming took 6 bases from V and 0 from J, leaving 18 bases between them. The CDR3 runs to 16 residues. Germline CDR1 reads MNHEY; CDR2 reads SMNVEV (reference sequence). The CDR3 nucleotides read TGTGCCAGCAGCCCACCAAGGCGGGCAGCCTCCTACGAGCAGTACTTC. Protein sequence: CASSPPRRAASYEQYF.